The rows below give T cell receptor beta chains drawn from one sample of a study of cytomegalovirus exposure and HLA in healthy donors. Repertoires were generated with immunoSEQ multiplex PCR, while TCRdb's copy carries only in-frame clones and drops some. The table has about 150,000 clones, roughly 70% seen once. Sequences were obtained from PBMCs. These receptors were collected from a human donor in good health. The CDR3 runs from the conserved cysteine through the conserved F or W. The D gene is left open where the match is weak. The listing skips clone size in some rows; elsewhere it reads once, few, many or a size class.

V: TRBV11-2
size: -
D: TRBD2
J: TRBJ2-5
DNA: TGTGCCAGCAGCTCCGGGGGCCTAGCGGGGCAAGAGACCCAGTACTTC
CDR3: CASSSGGLAGQETQYF

V: TRBV6-6
size: -
D: TRBD2
J: TRBJ2-1
DNA: TGTGCCAGCAGTTACTCATCCGGGGAGGGTGAGCAGTTCTTC
CDR3: CASSYSSGEGEQFF

V: TRBV7-7
size: -
D: -
J: TRBJ2-2
DNA: TGTGCCAGCAGCAGGGGATTCACCGGGGAGCTGTTTTTT
CDR3: CASSRGFTGELFF

V: TRBV6-4
size: -
D: -
J: TRBJ1-1
DNA: TGTGCCAGCAGTGACTCGCCGGGGAACACTGAAGCTTTCTTT
CDR3: CASSDSPGNTEAFF

V: TRBV2
size: -
D: -
J: TRBJ2-4
DNA: TGTGCCAGCAGTGGATGGGGGGGGCTAGCCAAAAACATTCAGTACTTC
CDR3: CASSGWGGLAKNIQYF

V: TRBV7-2
size: few
D: -
J: TRBJ2-3
DNA: TGTGCCAGCAGCTTAGAAATGTGGGAGGTCTTCTCCACAGATACGCAGTATTTT
CDR3: CASSLEMWEVFSTDTQYF

V: TRBV10-3
size: -
D: TRBD1
J: TRBJ2-7
DNA: TGTGCCTCAACCCCGGGACAGTCCTACGAGCAGTACTTC
CDR3: CASTPGQSYEQYF

V: TRBV5-4
size: -
D: TRBD2
J: TRBJ2-2
DNA: TGTGCCAGCAGCTCCCCTAGCGGTATGATCGGGGAGCTGTTTTTT
CDR3: CASSSPSGMIGELFF

V: TRBV18
size: -
D: -
J: TRBJ1-1
DNA: TGTGCCACCGGCGAGAGGTCGAACACTGAAGCTTTCTTT
CDR3: CATGERSNTEAFF

V: TRBV9
size: -
D: TRBD2
J: TRBJ2-3
DNA: TGTGCCAGCAGCGTCCCCCCTGACGGGAGGGCCCCAGATACGCAGTATTTT
CDR3: CASSVPPDGRAPDTQYF

V: TRBV7-3
size: -
D: -
J: TRBJ2-7
DNA: TGTGCCAGCAGCTTACGGGGTGGGGTTAGCTCCTACGAGCAGTACTTC
CDR3: CASSLRGGVSSYEQYF

V: TRBV5-6
size: -
D: TRBD2
J: TRBJ2-7
DNA: TGTGCCAGCAGCTTGGCCGCGGGAGGTGGTTACGAGCAGTACTTC
CDR3: CASSLAAGGGYEQYF

V: TRBV19
size: -
D: -
J: TRBJ1-2
DNA: TGTGCCAGTAGTAGCAGGGGTGGGGCCGACTATGGCTACACCTTC
CDR3: CASSSRGGADYGYTF

V: TRBV7-6
size: -
D: -
J: TRBJ2-7
DNA: TGTGCCAGCAGCAGTGGGCGGGGAAGCTCCTACGAGCAGTACTTC
CDR3: CASSSGRGSSYEQYF

V: TRBV28
size: -
D: -
J: TRBJ2-7
DNA: TGTGCCAGCAGGAACGCGGTGCTCATTTACTTC
CDR3: CASRNAVLIYF

V: TRBV4-1
size: -
D: -
J: TRBJ2-1
DNA: TGCGCCAGCAGCCCCCTAGCGTTTGGTCGCGATGAGCAGTTCTTC
CDR3: CASSPLAFGRDEQFF

V: TRBV19
size: -
D: TRBD1
J: TRBJ1-2
DNA: TGTGCCAGTAGTCTGGGACAGGGGGCGAACTATGGCTACACCTTC
CDR3: CASSLGQGANYGYTF

V: TRBV28
size: few
D: TRBD2
J: TRBJ2-3
DNA: TGTGCCAGCAACCATATAGCGGGAAGCACAGATACGCAGTATTTT
CDR3: CASNHIAGSTDTQYF

V: TRBV5-4
size: -
D: TRBD2
J: TRBJ2-1
DNA: TGTGCCAGCTGGCCCTCTGGTGGGAGGGCCTACAATGAGCAGTTCTTC
CDR3: CASWPSGGRAYNEQFF

V: TRBV7-9
size: -
D: -
J: TRBJ2-3
DNA: TGTGCCAGCAGCTTCAGGGGTTACGCAGATACGCAGTATTTT
CDR3: CASSFRGYADTQYF

V: TRBV7-7
size: -
D: -
J: TRBJ2-5
DNA: TGTGCCAGCAGCCCAACCCGGGACTACCAAGAGACCCAGTACTTC
CDR3: CASSPTRDYQETQYF

V: TRBV6-5
size: -
D: -
J: TRBJ1-1
DNA: TGTGCCAGCAGTCGAAATCCTAAGGGAGGGGAAGCTTTCTTT
CDR3: CASSRNPKGGEAFF

V: TRBV10-3
size: once
D: -
J: TRBJ2-7
DNA: TGTGCCATCAGTGAGCTGCGGGACTCCTACGAGCAGTACTTC
CDR3: CAISELRDSYEQYF

V: TRBV12-2
size: -
D: -
J: TRBJ1-1
DNA: TGTGCAAGTCGCTTCCCCGCAGGGCGACCTGAAGCTTTCTTT
CDR3: CASRFPAGRPEAFF

V: TRBV7-3
size: -
D: -
J: TRBJ1-1
DNA: TGTGCCAGCAGCTCCATGGCCACGGGGACTGAAGCTTTCTTT
CDR3: CASSSMATGTEAFF

V: TRBV6-5
size: few
D: TRBD1
J: TRBJ1-2
DNA: TGTGCCAGCGGGACAGGGGTAAACTATGGCTACACCTTC
CDR3: CASGTGVNYGYTF

V: TRBV29-1
size: -
D: -
J: TRBJ1-2
DNA: TGCAGCGTTGAAGCGGACAGAGGAGGCTACACCTTC
CDR3: CSVEADRGGYTF

V: TRBV28
size: few
D: TRBD1
J: TRBJ2-5
DNA: TGTGCCAGCAGTTTATCGCGACAGGGAGTAAAGACCCAGTACTTC
CDR3: CASSLSRQGVKTQYF

V: TRBV7-2
size: few
D: -
J: TRBJ1-1
DNA: TGTGCCAGCGGGCTATCGGGGGAAGCTTTCTTT
CDR3: CASGLSGEAFF

V: TRBV4-1
size: -
D: -
J: TRBJ2-5
DNA: TGCGCCAGCAGCCCCCTGGGGGGGCTCGAGACCCAGTACTTC
CDR3: CASSPLGGLETQYF

V: TRBV28
size: once
D: TRBD1
J: TRBJ1-2
DNA: TGTGCCAGCACCACACTGGGGGACAGGGCCCACTATGGCTACACCTTC
CDR3: CASTTLGDRAHYGYTF

V: TRBV11-2
size: -
D: TRBD2
J: TRBJ2-2
DNA: TGTGCCAGCAGGCACCCGGGACTAGCGAACACCGGGGAGCTGTTCTTT
CDR3: CASRHPGLANTGELFF

V: TRBV5-6
size: -
D: TRBD1
J: TRBJ2-5
DNA: TGTGCCAGCAGAACCACCCCCGGACAGGGTGCGGAGACCCAGTACTTC
CDR3: CASRTTPGQGAETQYF

V: TRBV21-1
size: few
D: -
J: TRBJ2-2
DNA: TGTGCCAGCAGCAAAGCTCTGGGGCGGGGCACCGGGGAGCTGTTTTTT
CDR3: CASSKALGRGTGELFF

V: TRBV7-2
size: -
D: -
J: TRBJ1-1
DNA: TGTGCCAGCAGCTTAGCTAGCAGCGTGAACACTGAAGCTTTCTTT
CDR3: CASSLASSVNTEAFF

V: TRBV27
size: -
D: TRBD2
J: TRBJ2-1
DNA: TGTGCCAGCAGTCGCTCCGGGACTAGCGGGTACAATGAGCAGTTCTTC
CDR3: CASSRSGTSGYNEQFF

V: TRBV5-1
size: few
D: TRBD2
J: TRBJ2-7
DNA: TGCGCCAGCAGCTTGAATCTAGCGGGAGGGCCCGAGCAGTACTTC
CDR3: CASSLNLAGGPEQYF

V: TRBV4-1
size: -
D: TRBD2
J: TRBJ2-1
DNA: TGCGCCAGCAGCCGAGGCGGGGGGTTTCGCAATGAGCAGTTCTTC
CDR3: CASSRGGGFRNEQFF

V: TRBV12-5
size: -
D: -
J: TRBJ2-7
DNA: TGTGCTAGGACTAGGGCAGGGCATATCGAGCAGTACTTC
CDR3: CARTRAGHIEQYF

V: TRBV27
size: -
D: -
J: TRBJ1-2
DNA: TGTGCCAGCAGTTTCCGAAACACTAACTATGGCTACACCTTC
CDR3: CASSFRNTNYGYTF

V: TRBV28
size: -
D: TRBD2
J: TRBJ2-3
DNA: TGTGCCAGCGGGGCTGCGGGCGGGAGGTCGGGATGGGGGCTCACAGATACGCAGTATTTT
CDR3: CASGAAGGRSGWGLTDTQYF

V: TRBV5-1
size: -
D: TRBD2
J: TRBJ2-3
DNA: TGCGCCAGCAGAGCTGGGACTAGCGGTAGCACAGATACGCAGTATTTT
CDR3: CASRAGTSGSTDTQYF